Below, 20 T cell receptor beta chains from the same sample are listed, as sequenced in a study of blood T cell repertoires in COVID-19. The data were produced by immunoSEQ multiplex PCR, yet TCRdb's version contains in-frame clones alone and is incomplete. The table shows about 61,000 clones, with around 89% occurring only once. Sequencing was performed on peripheral blood. These receptors originate from a human donor in a cohort sampled during active COVID-19.

V is TRBV6-5 and J is TRBJ1-5, with 7 nucleotides matching TRBD1. The DNA end is a closer match to TRBJ2-3, so the J assignment may be wrong. The germline V gene encodes CDR1 MNHEY and CDR2 SVGAGI. This CDR3 comprises 14 residues. CDR3 region: CASSYRGLNQPQYF. CDR3 sequence (DNA): TGTGCCAGCAGTTACAGGGGGCTCAATCAGCCCCAGTATTTT.

The chain employs TRBV14 and TRBJ2-5, with 7 bases lining up with TRBD2. Germline CDR1 reads SGHDN; CDR2 reads FVKESK. The CDR3 contains 14 residues. J was trimmed by 9 bases and V by 3 bases; bases with no gene match: 10. Written as DNA, the CDR3 is TGTGCCAGCAGCCACCCGACTAGCCCCCGGGCCCAGTACTTC. Translated: CASSHPTSPRAQYF. Full variable domain (rest looked up from reference TRBV14 and TRBJ2-5): EAGVTQFPSHSVIEKGQTVTLRCDPISGHDNLYWYRRVMGKEIKFLLHFVKESKQDESGMPNNRFLAERTGGTYSTLKVQPAELEDSGVYFCASSHPTSPRAQYFGPGTRLLVL.

The table lists this clone with a count of one. V usage is TRBV5-1 and J usage is TRBJ1-6; 9 nucleotides align to TRBD1. The length of the CDR3 is 14 residues. CDR1 and CDR2 from the germline V gene are SGHRS and YFSETQ. V lost 0 bases, J lost 8 bases, and 0 bases stayed unmatched. Written as DNA, the CDR3 is TGCGCCAGCAGCTTGGGACAGGGGGATTCACCCCTCCACTTT. Amino acid sequence: CASSLGQGDSPLHF.

The V and J genes are TRBV10-3 and TRBJ2-7, with D tentatively TRBD2 (7 bases). Trimming pared 2 bases from V and 2 bases from J, leaving 25 bases between. The CDR3 length is 19 residues. CDR1 is ENHRY, CDR2 SYGVKD, per germline. Here the CDR3 reads CAISEPSRGPEYPPYEQYF. In DNA, the CDR3 is TGTGCCATCAGTGAGCCGTCGCGGGGGCCTGAATACCCCCCCTACGAGCAGTACTTC.

In its sample, this clone was seen once. The chain recombines TRBV2 with TRBJ2-7; no clear D gene. V lost 7 bases, J lost 3 bases, and 4 bases lay in between. The CDR3 runs to 10 residues. From germline, CDR1 is SNHLY and CDR2 FYNNEI. The CDR3 loop reads CASTLYEQYF. As DNA, the CDR3 is TGTGCCAGCACCCTCTACGAGCAGTACTTC.

This chain connects TRBV15 to TRBJ1-1; TRBD1 might be the D (6 bases). V shed 9 bases and J shed 4 bases, with 15 bases lying between them. The CDR3 sequence is 13 residues long. Germline V gene lookup returns CDR1 LNHNV and CDR2 YYDKDF (reference sequence). The CDR3, as DNA: TGTGCCACGAGAGCAACAGGGATCACTGAAGCTTTCTTT. It encodes CATRATGITEAFF.

The chain couples TRBV18 to TRBJ2-2; possible D gene TRBD1, 6 bases. The germline gives CDR1 KGHSH, CDR2 LQKENI. The CDR3 extends over 16 amino acids. Trimming took off 6 bases at V and 5 bases at J, with 19 bases between the two ends. DNA of the CDR3: TGTGCCAGCTCCCCGGAACTGGGACACTATACCGGGGAGCTGTTTTTT. Translating gives CASSPELGHYTGELFF.

This clone occurred once. The chain combines TRBV9 with TRBJ2-7; perhaps TRBD2 as D (5 bases). V lost 4 bases and J 3 bases, leaving 11 bases between the germline ends. This CDR3 has 13 residues. CDR1 is SGDLS, CDR2 YYNGEE, per germline. Here the CDR3 DNA reads TGTGCCAGCAGCTCCCCGGGATACTACGAGCAGTACTTC. Protein: CASSSPGYYEQYF.

The gene calls are TRBV19 and TRBJ2-7; possibly TRBD2 for D (6 bases). Per germline, CDR1 LNHDA and CDR2 SQIVND (reference sequence). The CDR3 covers 14 residues. V was clipped by 3 bases and J by 2 bases, with 11 bases between them. CDR3 region: CASSIDGSPYEQYF. As DNA, the CDR3 is TGTGCCAGTAGTATTGACGGGAGCCCCTACGAGCAGTACTTC.

The chain links TRBV28 to TRBJ2-2, with D unclear. Germline V gene lookup returns CDR1 MDHEN and CDR2 SYDVKM. The CDR3 sequence is 16 residues long. V was shortened by 4 bases and J by 6 bases, with 18 bases between the two germline ends. CDR3 nucleotides: TGTGCCAGCAGTTCCTGGTCCGATATAGCTCCCGGGGAGCTGTTTTTT. Its protein product is CASSSWSDIAPGELFF.

V is TRBV4-2 and J is TRBJ1-1, with a possible D match to TRBD1 (5 bases). CDR1 is LGHNA, CDR2 YNFKEQ, per germline. The CDR3 length is 15 residues. V gave up 0 bases and J gave up 0 bases, with 8 bases separating them. The CDR3 spells CASSQEEGMNTEAFF. The CDR3 DNA reads TGTGCCAGCAGCCAAGAGGAGGGGATGAACACTGAAGCTTTCTTT.

In regard to this clone: A read error may account for a junction end that differs from germline. CDR3 DNA: TGTGCCAGCAGTTTAGAGAAACACGGGGGATTCTATGGCTACACCTTC. It yields the protein CASSLEKHGGFYGYTF. The V and J genes are TRBV11-2 and TRBJ1-2; D is possibly TRBD1 (5 bases). The CDR3 totals 16 residues. Per the germline V gene, CDR1 is SGHAT and CDR2 is FQNNGV.

Turning to this clone: The junction shows a germline mismatch at one end, possibly a read error. The J gene is TRBJ1-4, the V gene TRBV14; TRBD1 aligns across 8 bases. Germline CDR1 reads SGHDN; CDR2 reads FVKESK. The CDR3 is 14 amino acids. The CDR3 loop reads CASSPTGAKEKLFF. The CDR3 bases are TGTGCCAGCAGCCCGACAGGGGCTAAGGAAAAACTGTTTTTT.

The rearrangement links TRBV7-9 to TRBJ2-6, with 12 bases matching TRBD1. This CDR3 has 20 amino acids. Germline V gene sequence: CDR1 SEHNR, CDR2 FQNEAQ (reference sequence). V trimming: 8 bases; J trimming: 4 bases; junction bases outside the gene matches: 18. CDR3 amino acids: CASSTTLGDRGLVGANVLTF. DNA for the CDR3: TGTGCCAGCTCCACGACCCTTGGGGACAGGGGGCTTGTGGGGGCCAACGTCCTGACTTTC.

The chain combines TRBV23-1 with TRBJ2-7, with 7 bases identical to TRBD1. TRBV23-1 is assigned to the ORF class and has an uncertain function. Germline trimming cut 0 bases from V and 2 bases from J; bases unmatched to any gene: 10. The length of the CDR3 is 17 residues. The CDR3 loop reads CASSQSLRDRQTYEQYF. The CDR3, as DNA: TGCGCCAGCAGTCAATCTCTCCGGGACAGACAAACCTACGAGCAGTACTTC.

The chain recombines TRBV5-6 with TRBJ1-1; weak D call: TRBD1 (5 bases). CDR1 is SGHDT and CDR2 is YYEEEE in the germline V gene. V shed 2 bases and J shed 6 bases, with 8 bases lying between them. The CDR3 sequence is 12 residues long. CDR3 nucleotides: TGTGCCAGCAGCTTTGAGACAGCTGAAGCTTTCTTT. It encodes CASSFETAEAFF.

This rearrangement joins TRBV7-9 to TRBJ1-1; possible D gene TRBD1, 6 bases. The CDR3 has 12 amino acids. Trimming cost V 5 bases and J 8 bases, with 12 bases left between them. Germline V gene sequence: CDR1 SEHNR, CDR2 FQNEAQ (reference sequence). The CDR3 reads CASSPGVIEAFF. The CDR3 DNA reads as TGTGCCAGCAGCCCAGGGGTGATCGAAGCTTTCTTT.

The chain has TRBV19 and TRBJ2-1, with 12 bases fitting TRBD2. The ends lost 4 bases at V and 4 bases at J; junction bases unmatched: 2. The CDR3 runs to 15 residues. Per germline, CDR1 LNHDA and CDR2 SQIVND (reference sequence). The CDR3 DNA reads as TGTGCCAGTAGTAGGGGACTAGCGGGTTACAATGAGCAGTTCTTC. This encodes CASSRGLAGYNEQFF.

This sequence joins TRBV13 and TRBJ1-6; tentative D call: TRBD1 (6 bases). Germline assignment: CDR1 PRHDT and CDR2 FYEKMQ (reference sequence). V gave up 5 bases and J gave up 10 bases, with 15 bases separating them. This CDR3 has 14 residues. The CDR3, as DNA: TGTGCCAGCAGCCACAGGGATACCGCCTCACCCCTCCACTTT. Its translation: CASSHRDTASPLHF.

The sample holds a few counts of this clone. The chain uses TRBV11-1 and TRBJ2-7, with D maybe TRBD2 (5 bases). Germline V lookup: CDR1 SGHAT, CDR2 FQDESV (reference sequence). The CDR3 has 14 residues. Trimming shortened V by 1 base and J by 0 bases, and 7 bases separated the two germline ends. The CDR3 is CASSLGSGSYEQYF. For the CDR3, the DNA is TGTGCCAGCAGCTTAGGAAGCGGCTCCTACGAGCAGTACTTC.